This T cell receptor (beta chain) emerged from a study of technical replicates of blood from several donors (dated 2017 in TCRdb). V lost 6 bases and J lost 13 bases; the stretch between them is 15 bases long. From cysteine to phenylalanine, the CDR3 is 11 amino acids long. Only the CDR3 portion is preserved as DNA: 33 bases, with reading frame beginning at the first base. CDR1 MNHNS and CDR2 SASEGT were looked up in the germline V gene. About this clone itself: The antigen it recognizes is unknown. No much larger clonotype is one base removed from it; base qualities were not supplied.

Receptor libraries were prepared by the immunoSEQ multiplex PCR assay. TCRdb limited this immuneACCESS table to in-frame rearrangements with V and J called. A share of clones is missing; checked studies link under half to unresolved V genes, and the rest is unexplained. Counted in this sample were tens of thousands of clones; approximately 97% of them appeared once. The ten largest clones represent 0.22% of the sample. The source of this sequence is a human donor in good health. The rearrangement combines TRBV6-1 with TRBJ2-5; the best D guess is TRBD1, with 6 bases matching. The material sequenced was T cells isolated from PBMCs. The DNA sequence is given as TGTGCCAGCAGCAGACTCCGGGACACGTACTTC. Its translation is CASSRLRDTYF.